Sequencing of this T cell receptor beta chain was carried out in a study of early T cells in non-severe SARS-CoV-2 infection. The protocol attached unique molecular identifiers to individual cDNA molecules. TCRdb passed the 5' RACE reads through MiXCR, listing each CDR3 protein once. The table has approximately 70,000 distinct CDR3 sequences, over 9.5% seen once. From germline, CDR1 is MNHNY and CDR2 SVGAGI (reference sequence). The CDR3 runs to 11 residues. V was trimmed by 5 bases and J by 13 bases, leaving 12 bases between them. This clonotype was seen a handful of times. The sequencing used whole blood, collected at baseline. The origin of this receptor is an adult who was a healthcare worker with PCR-confirmed SARS-CoV-2 infection or an uninfected control (not recorded which). The V gene is TRBV6-6, the J gene TRBJ2-4; maybe TRBD2 (6 bases). CDR3 in amino acids: CASSTRDSQYF. The CDR3 DNA reads TGTGCCAGCAGTACCCGGGACTCACAGTACTTC.